These 20 T cell receptor beta chains were all obtained from the same sample, sequenced in a study of technical replicates of blood from a handful of donors. Only in-frame clones appear in the TCRdb table, and some are missing; sequencing was by immunoSEQ multiplex PCR. The sample holds 10,000 or so clones, 80% to 95% seen once. Sequences were obtained from PBMCs. Receptors were obtained from a human donor in good health.

The rearrangement uses TRBV7-9 and TRBJ1-1; 11 nucleotides align to TRBD1. The CDR3 totals 15 residues. Germline CDR1 is SEHNR and CDR2 is FQNEAQ (reference sequence). The ends lost 5 bases at V and 6 bases at J; junction bases unmatched: 8. This chain's CDR3 is CASSIRTGGRAEAFF. The CDR3 region has the DNA TGTGCCAGCAGCATCCGGACAGGGGGCAGGGCTGAAGCTTTCTTT.

V is TRBV30 and J is TRBJ2-2; 7 bases align to TRBD2. Looked up from germline, CDR1 is GTSNPN and CDR2 is SVGIG (reference sequence). The CDR3 covers 16 residues. V shed 2 bases, J shed 2 bases, and the junction held 8 bases outside the gene matches. The CDR3 nucleotides are TGTGCCTGGAGTCCCGGACTAGGGAGCAACACCGGGGAGCTGTTTTTT. Its protein product is CAWSPGLGSNTGELFF.

This clone was picked up one time. DNA of the CDR3: TGTGCCAGCAGCCGTTCATATGCGGAGACCCAGTACTTC. The encoded protein is CASSRSYAETQYF. V and J are TRBV14 and TRBJ2-5; no firm D call. Germline assignment: CDR1 SGHDN and CDR2 FVKESK. Trimming cost V 4 bases and J 5 bases, with 11 bases left between them. The CDR3 loop spans 13 amino acids. The full variable domain, rest sourced from reference TRBV14 and TRBJ2-5, is EAGVTQFPSHSVIEKGQTVTLRCDPISGHDNLYWYRRVMGKEIKFLLHFVKESKQDESGMPNNRFLAERTGGTYSTLKVQPAELEDSGVYFCASSRSYAETQYFGPGTRLLVL.

The chain couples TRBV4-1 to TRBJ2-2; D gene ambiguous. Germline loops: CDR1 MGHRA, CDR2 YSYEKL. CDR3 length equals 14 residues. Trimming cost V 4 bases and J 8 bases, with 14 bases left between them. The CDR3 reads CASSPESERGELFF. The CDR3 coding sequence is TGCGCCAGCAGCCCAGAATCCGAGAGGGGGGAGCTGTTTTTT.

The chain is built from TRBV14 and TRBJ2-1; TRBD2 matches 8 bases. CDR3 length: 15 amino acids. V shed 6 bases, J shed 2 bases, and the junction held 6 bases outside the gene matches. The germline gives CDR1 SGHDN, CDR2 FVKESK. The CDR3 sequence: CASSPLAGAYNEQFF. The CDR3 region has the DNA TGTGCCAGCAGTCCTCTAGCGGGCGCCTACAATGAGCAGTTCTTC.

This chain links TRBV5-1 with TRBJ2-5, with a possible D match to TRBD2 (5 bases). CDR1 SGHRS and CDR2 YFSETQ come from the germline V gene. CDR3 length: 15 amino acids. V gave up 2 bases and J gave up 1 base, with 12 bases separating them. The DNA for the CDR3 is TGCGCCAGCAGCTTTGACTACCAACCCCAAGAGACCCAGTACTTC. This gives the protein CASSFDYQPQETQYF. Combining the CDR3 with reference TRBV5-1 and TRBJ2-5 gives the whole variable domain KAGVTQTPRYLIKTRGQQVTLSCSPISGHRSVSWYQQTPGQGLQFLFEYFSETQRNKGNFPGRFSGRQFSNSRSEMNVSTLELGDSALYLCASSFDYQPQETQYFGPGTRLLVL.

The table lists this clone with a count of one. The genes are TRBV25-1 and TRBJ2-3; 7 bases map to TRBD2. The CDR3 contains 13 residues. Germline V CDR1 and CDR2: MGHDK, SYGVNS. V was clipped by 4 bases and J by 8 bases; unmatched bases: 6. The CDR3 here is CASSVAGAGTQYF. The CDR3 DNA follows: TGTGCCAGCAGTGTCGCGGGAGCGGGTACGCAGTATTTT.

CDR3 loop: CASSPGQATNEKLFF. CDR3 DNA: TGTGCCAGTAGCCCGGGACAGGCAACTAATGAAAAACTGTTTTTT. The V and J genes are TRBV19 and TRBJ1-4; 8 bases map to TRBD1. The germline V gene has CDR1 LNHDA and CDR2 SQIVND (reference sequence). The CDR3 has 15 amino acids. V shed 6 bases and J 0 bases; nucleotides not matched to a gene: 3.

The rearrangement links TRBV6-5 to TRBJ2-7, with D possibly TRBD2 on 6 matching bases. Per germline, CDR1 MNHEY and CDR2 SVGAGI. V lost 5 bases and J 7 bases, leaving 15 bases between the germline ends. CDR3 length equals 13 residues. The CDR3: CASSVRREREQYF. The DNA of the CDR3 is TGTGCCAGCAGTGTGAGGAGGGAGAGGGAGCAGTACTTC.

The J gene is TRBJ2-1, the V gene TRBV5-4; the D gene is possibly TRBD2 (6 bases). The V end was cut by 0 bases, the J end by 3 bases, with 13 bases between. This CDR3 contains 16 residues. The germline V gene encodes CDR1 SGHNT and CDR2 YYREEE (reference sequence). CDR3 region: CASSLVRDSFYNEQFF. The DNA of the CDR3 is TGTGCCAGCAGCTTGGTTAGGGACTCTTTCTACAATGAGCAGTTCTTC.

The genes are TRBV6-1 and TRBJ1-5, with TRBD1 matching 12 bases. The length of the CDR3 is 15 residues. Germline CDR1 is MNHNS and CDR2 is SASEGT. With 7 bases clipped from V and 6 bases from J, the junction kept 7 bases outside the gene matches. This CDR3 is CASISGQGAGQPQHF. CDR3 DNA: TGTGCCAGCATTTCGGGACAGGGGGCCGGTCAGCCCCAGCATTTT.

The V call is TRBV7-9, the J call TRBJ2-5; D unclear. V lost 8 bases and J 2 bases, leaving 18 bases between the germline ends. Germline CDR1 reads SEHNR; CDR2 reads FQNEAQ (reference sequence). This CDR3 has 15 amino acids. CDR3 coding DNA: TGTGCCAGCCTCCCCCGTAAGGCGGCACAAGAGACCCAGTACTTC. As protein: CASLPRKAAQETQYF.

V gene TRBV28 combines with J gene TRBJ2-7; D gene uncertain. Germline V lookup: CDR1 MDHEN, CDR2 SYDVKM. The CDR3 covers 13 residues. V lost 3 bases, J lost 2 bases, and 8 bases lay in between. The CDR3 DNA reads TGTGCCAGCAGTTTGGCCAAAACCTACGAGCAGTACTTC. Its protein product is CASSLAKTYEQYF.

The genes are TRBV2 and TRBJ2-1, with D maybe TRBD2 (6 bases). The CDR3 loop spans 11 amino acids. V was trimmed by 8 bases and J by 9 bases, leaving 11 bases between them. Germline CDR1 reads SNHLY; CDR2 reads FYNNEI. CDR3 amino acids: CASGREIEQFF. The CDR3 bases are TGTGCCAGCGGACGGGAGATTGAGCAGTTCTTC.

This clone was seen more than once but under ten times. V usage is TRBV30 and J usage is TRBJ2-7; 10 nucleotides agree with TRBD1. Germline V lookup: CDR1 GTSNPN, CDR2 SVGIG (reference sequence). V shed 8 bases and J 4 bases; nucleotides not matched to a gene: 2. This CDR3 has 11 residues. DNA for the CDR3: TGTGCCACGGACAGGGGGTACGAGCAGTACTTC. Amino acid sequence: CATDRGYEQYF.

DNA of the CDR3: TGCGCCAGCAGTTTGGGACTTCTTTCCGATCAGCAGTTCTTC. Its protein is CASSLGLLSDQQFF. The rearrangement links TRBV4-1 to TRBJ2-1; D is perhaps TRBD2 (6 bases). The CDR3 has 14 residues. Trimming removed 6 bases at V and 11 bases at J, with 20 bases between. Germline values: CDR1 MGHRA, CDR2 YSYEKL.

The chain carries TRBV2 and TRBJ2-7; D perhaps matches TRBD2 (5 bases). V was pared by 8 bases and J by 5 bases, with 16 bases between. Germline V gene lookup returns CDR1 SNHLY and CDR2 FYNNEI. The CDR3 sequence is 13 residues long. The CDR3 DNA follows: TGTGCCAGCTCCTATACGAGGGTCGACGAGCAGTACTTC. Amino acid sequence: CASSYTRVDEQYF. Using reference TRBV2 and TRBJ2-7 for the parts outside the CDR3, the full variable domain is EPEVTQTPSHQVTQMGQEVILRCVPISNHLYFYWYRQILGQKVEFLVSFYNNEISEKSEIFDDQFSVERPDGSNFTLKIRSTKLEDSAMYFCASSYTRVDEQYFGPGTRLTVT.

The chain links TRBV6-6 to TRBJ2-3, with 7 bases that match TRBD2. The CDR3 covers 16 residues. Germline V gene sequence: CDR1 MNHNY, CDR2 SVGAGI (reference sequence). V dropped 4 bases and J dropped 3; count of bases not matched to a gene: 10. The CDR3 spells CASSSGGASWTDTQYF. In DNA, the CDR3 is TGTGCCAGCAGTTCGGGGGGAGCGTCGTGGACAGATACGCAGTATTTT.

This clone has a handful of counts. The gene calls are TRBV19 and TRBJ1-4, with 8 bases that match TRBD1. This CDR3 contains 15 residues. Germline V gene data show CDR1 as LNHDA and CDR2 as SQIVND (reference sequence). V gave up 4 bases and J gave up 8 bases; unmatched junction bases: 9. CDR3 loop: CASSTTPTGVEKLFF. DNA of the CDR3: TGTGCCAGTAGTACAACTCCGACAGGGGTGGAAAAACTGTTTTTT.

V gene TRBV30 combines with J gene TRBJ1-4; D is uncertain. Deletions cut 3 bases from V and 7 bases from J, with 9 bases between. Germline V gives CDR1 GTSNPN, CDR2 SVGIG (reference sequence). The CDR3 length is 12 residues. DNA of the CDR3: TGTGCCTGGAGCGGTAGGAGTGAAAAACTGTTTTTT. It codes for CAWSGRSEKLFF.